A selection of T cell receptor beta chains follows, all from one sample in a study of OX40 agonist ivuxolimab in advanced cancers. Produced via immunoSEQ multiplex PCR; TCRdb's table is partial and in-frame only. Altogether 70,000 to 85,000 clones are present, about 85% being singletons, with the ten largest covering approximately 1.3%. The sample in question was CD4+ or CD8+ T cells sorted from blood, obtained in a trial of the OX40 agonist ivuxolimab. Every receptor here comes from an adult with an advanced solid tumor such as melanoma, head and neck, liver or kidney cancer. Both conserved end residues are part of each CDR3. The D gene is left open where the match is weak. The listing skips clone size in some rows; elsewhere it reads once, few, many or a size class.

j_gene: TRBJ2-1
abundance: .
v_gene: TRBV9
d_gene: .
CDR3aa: CASSVGVNNEQFF
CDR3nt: TGTGCCAGCAGCGTAGGTGTGAACAATGAGCAGTTCTTC

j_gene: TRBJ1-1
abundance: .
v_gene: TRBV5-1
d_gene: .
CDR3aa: CASSLEGPNTEAFF
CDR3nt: TGCGCCAGCAGCTTGGAGGGGCCGAACACTGAAGCTTTCTTT

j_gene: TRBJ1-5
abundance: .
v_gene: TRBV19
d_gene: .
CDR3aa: CASSILFSNQPQHF
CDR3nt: TGTGCCAGTAGTATACTTTTTAGCAATCAGCCCCAGCATTTT

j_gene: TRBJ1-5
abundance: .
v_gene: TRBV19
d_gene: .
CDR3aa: CASGGGTHNQPQHF
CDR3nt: TGTGCCAGTGGGGGGGGGACTCATAATCAGCCCCAGCATTTT

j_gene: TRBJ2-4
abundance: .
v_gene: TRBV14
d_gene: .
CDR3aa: CASSQGQVVYF
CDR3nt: TGTGCCAGCAGCCAAGGACAGGTTGTCTACTTC

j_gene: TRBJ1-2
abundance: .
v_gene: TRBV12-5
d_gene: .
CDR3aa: CASGSYYGYTF
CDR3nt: TGTGCTAGTGGTTCTTACTATGGCTACACCTTC

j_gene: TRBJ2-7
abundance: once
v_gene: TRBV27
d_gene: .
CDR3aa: CASSRWTDYEQYF
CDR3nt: TGTGCCAGCAGTCGATGGACAGACTACGAGCAGTACTTC

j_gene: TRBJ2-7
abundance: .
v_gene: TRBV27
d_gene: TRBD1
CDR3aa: CASSIGTARDEQYF
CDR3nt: TGTGCCAGCAGTATTGGGACAGCCCGTGACGAGCAGTACTTC

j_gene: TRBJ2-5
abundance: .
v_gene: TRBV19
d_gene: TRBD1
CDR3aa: CASSIITGGHQETQYF
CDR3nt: TGTGCCAGTAGTATCATTACAGGGGGCCACCAAGAGACCCAGTACTTC

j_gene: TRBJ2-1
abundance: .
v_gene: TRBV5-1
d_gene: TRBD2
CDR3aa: CASSAGLAGVEQFF
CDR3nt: TGCGCCAGCAGCGCGGGACTAGCGGGAGTTGAGCAGTTCTTC

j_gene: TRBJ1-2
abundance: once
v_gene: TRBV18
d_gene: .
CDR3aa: CASSPQGLEYGYTF
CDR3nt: TGTGCCAGCTCACCACAGGGGTTAGAATATGGCTACACCTTC

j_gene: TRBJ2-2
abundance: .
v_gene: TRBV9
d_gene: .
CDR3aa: CASSVVTGDTGELFF
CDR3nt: TGTGCCAGCAGCGTAGTAACAGGCGACACCGGGGAGCTGTTTTTT

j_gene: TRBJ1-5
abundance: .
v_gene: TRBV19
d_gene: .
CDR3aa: CASRQLEGSNQPQHF
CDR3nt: TGTGCCAGTAGGCAGCTGGAGGGGAGCAATCAGCCCCAGCATTTT

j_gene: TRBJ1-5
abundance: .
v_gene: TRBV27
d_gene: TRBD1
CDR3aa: CASSPGQGEQPQHF
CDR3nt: TGTGCCAGCAGTCCTGGACAGGGGGAACAGCCCCAGCATTTT

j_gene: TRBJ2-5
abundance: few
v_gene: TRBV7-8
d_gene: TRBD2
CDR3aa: CASSLDESGRGETQYF
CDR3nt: TGTGCCAGCAGCTTAGATGAGAGCGGGAGAGGCGAGACCCAGTACTTC

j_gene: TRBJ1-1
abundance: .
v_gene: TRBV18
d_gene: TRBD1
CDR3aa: CASSRQGVTEAFF
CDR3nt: TGTGCCAGCTCCCGACAGGGCGTCACTGAAGCTTTCTTT

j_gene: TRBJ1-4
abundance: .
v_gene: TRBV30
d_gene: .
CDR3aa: CAWSDGGGGTNEKLFF
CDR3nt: TGTGCCTGGAGTGATGGGGGTGGGGGAACTAATGAAAAACTGTTTTTT

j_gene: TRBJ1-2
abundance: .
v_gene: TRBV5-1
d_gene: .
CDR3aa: CASSLGEDMAGYTF
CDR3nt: TGCGCCAGCAGCTTGGGGGAGGACATGGCTGGCTACACCTTC

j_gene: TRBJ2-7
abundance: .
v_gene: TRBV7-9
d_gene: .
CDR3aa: CASSSYGSSYEQYF
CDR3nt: TGTGCCAGCAGCTCTTACGGGAGCTCCTACGAGCAGTACTTC

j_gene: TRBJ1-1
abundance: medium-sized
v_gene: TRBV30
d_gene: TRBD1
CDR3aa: CAWTGQGSRTEAFF
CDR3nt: TGTGCCTGGACCGGACAGGGAAGTAGGACTGAAGCTTTCTTT

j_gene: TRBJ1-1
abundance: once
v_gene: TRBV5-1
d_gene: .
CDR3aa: CASSLGGHNTEAFF
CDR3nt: TGCGCCAGCAGCTTGGGGGGGCATAACACTGAAGCTTTCTTT

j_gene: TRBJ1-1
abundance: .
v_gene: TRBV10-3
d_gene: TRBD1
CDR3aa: CAISGTGVEDTEAFF
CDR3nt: TGTGCCATCAGTGGGACAGGGGTTGAGGACACTGAAGCTTTCTTT